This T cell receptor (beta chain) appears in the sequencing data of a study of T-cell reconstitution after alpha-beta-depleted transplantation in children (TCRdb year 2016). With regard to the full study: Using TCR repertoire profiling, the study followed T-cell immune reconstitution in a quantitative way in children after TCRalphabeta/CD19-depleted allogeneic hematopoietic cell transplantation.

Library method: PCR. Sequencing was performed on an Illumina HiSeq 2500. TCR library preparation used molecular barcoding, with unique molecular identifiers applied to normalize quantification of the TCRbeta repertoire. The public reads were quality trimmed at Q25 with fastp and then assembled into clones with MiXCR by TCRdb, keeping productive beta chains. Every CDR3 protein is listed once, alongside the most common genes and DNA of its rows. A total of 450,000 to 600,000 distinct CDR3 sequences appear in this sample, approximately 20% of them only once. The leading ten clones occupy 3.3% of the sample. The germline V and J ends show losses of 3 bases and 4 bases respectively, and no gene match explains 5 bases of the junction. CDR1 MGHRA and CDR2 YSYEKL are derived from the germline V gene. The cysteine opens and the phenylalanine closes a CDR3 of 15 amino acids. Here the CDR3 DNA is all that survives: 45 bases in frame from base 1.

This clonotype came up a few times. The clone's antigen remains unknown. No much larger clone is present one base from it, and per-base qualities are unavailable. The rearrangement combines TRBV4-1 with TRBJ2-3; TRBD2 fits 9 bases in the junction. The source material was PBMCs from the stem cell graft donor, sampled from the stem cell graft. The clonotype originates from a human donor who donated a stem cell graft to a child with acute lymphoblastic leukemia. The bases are TGCGCCAGCAGCCATGGGCGGGAGGGCCCAGATACGCAGTATTTT. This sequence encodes CASSHGREGPDTQYF.